This TCR beta chain is drawn from a study of blood T cell repertoires in COVID-19. Overall study context: The United States, Italy and Spain were the sources of the acute and convalescent COVID-19 samples. Sources were T cells, B-cell-depleted T cells, or PBMCs; the material itself was cDNA or gDNA.

Sequenced by immunoSEQ multiplex PCR; TCRdb stores in-frame clones only, minus some. Among 50,000 to 75,000 clones listed, about 75% were seen once. Per germline, CDR1 MNHEY and CDR2 SVGAGI. This CDR3 has 12 amino acids. With 4 bases removed from V and 6 bases from J, the gap between germline ends came to 8 bases. The TCR originated in a woman at least 80 years old with acute or convalescent COVID-19. The rearrangement joins TRBV6-5 to TRBJ2-3; D possibly corresponds to TRBD1 (6 bases). Sequencing was done on a sample of peripheral blood. CDR3 sequence reads: CASSFRGDTQYF. As DNA, the CDR3 is TGTGCCAGCAGTTTCAGGGGCGATACGCAGTATTTT.